A selection of T cell receptor beta chains follows, all from one sample in a study of T cells in Graves' hyperthyroidism and ophthalmopathy. Via MiXCR, TCRdb re-called the multiplex PCR reads, giving one row per CDR3 protein. This table holds fewer than 650,000 distinct CDR3 sequences, around 15% found once. Input material: blood. The receptors derive from a woman aged 40 to 50 with Graves' ophthalmopathy. CDR3s include the opening cysteine and the closing phenylalanine or tryptophan. D genes are given only for firm matches. Only part of the rows carry a size: once, few, many, or a class if the clone is expanded.

d_call: .; j_call: TRBJ1-2; clone_size: few; cdr3_length: 13; v_call: TRBV6-1; cdr3_aa: CASKPRGEDSVFF; cdr3_nt: TGTGCCAGCAAGCCACGGGGGGAAGACAGCGTCTTCTTC
d_call: TRBD1; j_call: TRBJ2-5; clone_size: many; cdr3_length: 13; v_call: TRBV29-1; cdr3_aa: CSVPGQTQETQYF; cdr3_nt: TGCAGCGTTCCGGGACAGACCCAAGAGACCCAGTACTTC
d_call: TRBD2; j_call: TRBJ2-7; clone_size: many; cdr3_length: 15; v_call: TRBV15; cdr3_aa: CATSILAGAGDEQYF; cdr3_nt: TGTGCCACCAGCATCCTAGCGGGAGCCGGGGACGAGCAGTACTTC
d_call: .; j_call: TRBJ2-5; clone_size: .; cdr3_length: 15; v_call: TRBV28; cdr3_aa: CASSSGGDGGETQYF; cdr3_nt: TGTGCCAGCAGTTCGGGCGGAGATGGGGGGGAGACCCAGTACTTC
d_call: .; j_call: TRBJ1-1; clone_size: many; cdr3_length: 14; v_call: TRBV6-1; cdr3_aa: CASTPGQGWTEAFF; cdr3_nt: TGTGCCAGCACTCCGGGGCAGGGATGGACTGAAGCTTTCTTT
d_call: .; j_call: TRBJ2-7; clone_size: many; cdr3_length: 12; v_call: TRBV29-1; cdr3_aa: CSVGDGVYEQYF; cdr3_nt: TGCAGCGTCGGGGACGGAGTCTACGAGCAGTACTTC
d_call: TRBD2; j_call: TRBJ2-5; clone_size: few; cdr3_length: 14; v_call: TRBV28; cdr3_aa: CASRVTSGRETQYF; cdr3_nt: TGTGCCAGCCGCGTGACTAGCGGGAGGGAGACCCAGTACTTC
d_call: .; j_call: TRBJ2-7; clone_size: few; cdr3_length: 15; v_call: TRBV3-1; cdr3_aa: CASSPRGGGLYEQYF; cdr3_nt: TGTGCCAGCAGCCCAAGAGGTGGCGGACTCTACGAGCAGTACTTC
d_call: .; j_call: TRBJ1-2; clone_size: many; cdr3_length: 12; v_call: TRBV2; cdr3_aa: CASGTGNYGYTF; cdr3_nt: TGTGCCAGCGGGACGGGTAACTATGGCTACACCTTC
d_call: .; j_call: TRBJ1-2; clone_size: many; cdr3_length: 15; v_call: TRBV27; cdr3_aa: CASSPILDSNYGYTF; cdr3_nt: TGTGCCAGCAGTCCGATCCTCGACAGTAACTATGGCTACACCTTC
d_call: .; j_call: TRBJ1-1; clone_size: few; cdr3_length: 15; v_call: TRBV6-5; cdr3_aa: CASSYSLYVSTEAFF; cdr3_nt: TGTGCCAGCAGTTACTCCCTATATGTTTCCACTGAAGCTTTCTTT
d_call: .; j_call: TRBJ2-1; clone_size: .; cdr3_length: 16; v_call: TRBV7-3; cdr3_aa: CASSPRPSSSHNEQFF; cdr3_nt: TGTGCCAGCAGCCCCAGACCGTCTAGCTCCCACAATGAGCAGTTCTTC
d_call: .; j_call: TRBJ2-5; clone_size: .; cdr3_length: 11; v_call: TRBV20-1; cdr3_aa: CSAKKQETQYF; cdr3_nt: TGCAGTGCTAAAAAGCAAGAGACCCAGTACTTC
d_call: .; j_call: TRBJ2-7; clone_size: few; cdr3_length: 14; v_call: TRBV11-2; cdr3_aa: CASSFEGRPYEQYF; cdr3_nt: TGTGCCAGCAGCTTCGAGGGCCGGCCCTACGAGCAGTACTTC
d_call: .; j_call: TRBJ1-6; clone_size: many; cdr3_length: 17; v_call: TRBV27; cdr3_aa: CASSPVRPSSYNSPLHF; cdr3_nt: TGTGCCAGCAGCCCTGTCAGGCCTAGCTCCTATAATTCACCCCTCCACTTT
d_call: TRBD2; j_call: TRBJ2-5; clone_size: many; cdr3_length: 16; v_call: TRBV6-5; cdr3_aa: CASSYSKSSGEETQYF; cdr3_nt: TGTGCCAGCAGTTACTCGAAGTCTAGCGGGGAAGAGACCCAGTACTTC
d_call: TRBD2; j_call: TRBJ2-3; clone_size: .; cdr3_length: 17; v_call: TRBV20-1; cdr3_aa: CSALGTSGAGRTDTQYF; cdr3_nt: TGCAGTGCCCTAGGGACTAGCGGCGCGGGGAGGACGGATACGCAGTATTTT
d_call: .; j_call: TRBJ1-6; clone_size: many; cdr3_length: 14; v_call: TRBV27; cdr3_aa: CASSIRATDSPLHF; cdr3_nt: TGTGCCAGCAGTATCCGGGCCACGGACTCACCCCTCCACTTT
d_call: TRBD1; j_call: TRBJ2-7; clone_size: .; cdr3_length: 15; v_call: TRBV15; cdr3_aa: CATSREGQGYRKQYF; cdr3_nt: TGTGCCACCAGCAGAGAGGGACAGGGATACAGAAAGCAGTACTTC
d_call: TRBD1; j_call: TRBJ1-1; clone_size: many; cdr3_length: 14; v_call: TRBV12-3/TRBV12-4; cdr3_aa: CASARQGAGTEAFF; cdr3_nt: TGTGCCAGCGCCCGGCAGGGGGCTGGGACTGAAGCTTTCTTT
d_call: TRBD2; j_call: TRBJ2-7; clone_size: many; cdr3_length: 14; v_call: TRBV6-1; cdr3_aa: CASSGTSGPYEQYF; cdr3_nt: TGTGCCAGCAGTGGGACTAGCGGTCCCTACGAGCAGTACTTC
d_call: .; j_call: TRBJ1-1; clone_size: .; cdr3_length: 14; v_call: TRBV6-5; cdr3_aa: CASSYRAMNTEAFF; cdr3_nt: TGTGCCAGCAGTTACAGGGCCATGAACACTGAAGCTTTCTTT
d_call: .; j_call: TRBJ1-2; clone_size: many; cdr3_length: 13; v_call: TRBV4-1; cdr3_aa: CASSQERHYGYTF; cdr3_nt: TGCGCCAGCAGCCAAGAGCGGCACTATGGCTACACCTTC
d_call: .; j_call: TRBJ2-2; clone_size: .; cdr3_length: 14; v_call: TRBV28; cdr3_aa: CASSLGLGTGELFF; cdr3_nt: TGTGCCAGCAGTTTAGGGCTAGGCACCGGGGAGCTGTTTTTT
d_call: TRBD1; j_call: TRBJ1-1; clone_size: few; cdr3_length: 14; v_call: TRBV6-1; cdr3_aa: CASSDRGGDTEAFF; cdr3_nt: TGTGCCAGCAGTGACAGAGGGGGCGATACTGAAGCTTTCTTT
d_call: .; j_call: TRBJ2-2; clone_size: many; cdr3_length: 12; v_call: TRBV27; cdr3_aa: CASSYLAGELFF; cdr3_nt: TGTGCCAGCAGTTACTTGGCCGGGGAGCTGTTTTTT
d_call: TRBD1; j_call: TRBJ1-2; clone_size: .; cdr3_length: 16; v_call: TRBV6-1; cdr3_aa: CASTHDRGLLGYGYTF; cdr3_nt: TGTGCCAGCACCCATGACAGGGGTCTCTTGGGCTATGGCTACACCTTC
d_call: .; j_call: TRBJ2-7; clone_size: .; cdr3_length: 16; v_call: TRBV5-1; cdr3_aa: CASSSRPSHQSYEQYF; cdr3_nt: TGCGCCAGCAGCTCCCGCCCGTCCCATCAATCATACGAGCAGTACTTC
d_call: .; j_call: TRBJ2-2; clone_size: many; cdr3_length: 15; v_call: TRBV7-9; cdr3_aa: CASSFGFAGTGELFF; cdr3_nt: TGTGCCAGCAGCTTCGGGTTTGCGGGCACCGGGGAGCTGTTTTTT
d_call: .; j_call: TRBJ1-1; clone_size: .; cdr3_length: 15; v_call: TRBV5-1; cdr3_aa: CASSRPGGMNTEAFF; cdr3_nt: TGCGCCAGCAGCCGCCCGGGGGGCATGAACACTGAAGCTTTCTTT
d_call: .; j_call: TRBJ1-1; clone_size: many; cdr3_length: 15; v_call: TRBV11-2; cdr3_aa: CASSPRGGWGTEAFF; cdr3_nt: TGTGCCAGCAGCCCCCGGGGGGGCTGGGGCACTGAAGCTTTCTTT
d_call: .; j_call: TRBJ2-5; clone_size: many; cdr3_length: 12; v_call: TRBV11-2; cdr3_aa: CASSLVQETQYF; cdr3_nt: TGTGCCAGCAGTTTGGTCCAAGAGACCCAGTACTTC
d_call: .; j_call: TRBJ2-5; clone_size: many; cdr3_length: 16; v_call: TRBV20-1; cdr3_aa: CSARDLSSAHQETQYF; cdr3_nt: TGCAGTGCTAGAGATTTGTCTAGCGCCCATCAGGAAACCCAGTACTTC
d_call: .; j_call: TRBJ2-6; clone_size: many; cdr3_length: 15; v_call: TRBV6-2/TRBV6-3; cdr3_aa: CASSYRSTGANVLTF; cdr3_nt: TGTGCCAGCAGTTATCGGTCGACTGGGGCCAACGTCCTGACTTTC
d_call: .; j_call: TRBJ1-2; clone_size: many; cdr3_length: 13; v_call: TRBV7-6; cdr3_aa: CASSLEPEEGYTF; cdr3_nt: TGTGCCAGCAGCTTAGAGCCGGAGGAAGGCTACACCTTC
d_call: .; j_call: TRBJ1-1; clone_size: many; cdr3_length: 12; v_call: TRBV20-1; cdr3_aa: CSARIEGTEAFF; cdr3_nt: TGCAGTGCTAGAATCGAGGGCACTGAAGCTTTCTTT
d_call: .; j_call: TRBJ2-7; clone_size: many; cdr3_length: 15; v_call: TRBV27; cdr3_aa: CASSLWQGPTYEQYF; cdr3_nt: TGTGCCAGCAGTTTATGGCAGGGGCCAACCTACGAGCAGTACTTC
d_call: .; j_call: TRBJ1-5; clone_size: many; cdr3_length: 14; v_call: TRBV19; cdr3_aa: CASSIKLDNQPQHF; cdr3_nt: TGTGCCAGTAGTATAAAACTTGACAATCAGCCCCAGCATTTT
d_call: .; j_call: TRBJ2-7; clone_size: many; cdr3_length: 13; v_call: TRBV27; cdr3_aa: CASSLHLSYEQYF; cdr3_nt: TGTGCCAGCAGTCTGCACCTCTCCTACGAGCAGTACTTC
d_call: .; j_call: TRBJ2-7; clone_size: many; cdr3_length: 15; v_call: TRBV4-3; cdr3_aa: CASSQEEGMVYEQYF; cdr3_nt: TGCGCCAGCAGCCAAGAAGAGGGGATGGTCTACGAGCAGTACTTC
d_call: .; j_call: TRBJ1-1; clone_size: .; cdr3_length: 13; v_call: TRBV6-1; cdr3_aa: CASTLGADTEAFF; cdr3_nt: TGTGCCTCAACCCTAGGGGCAGACACTGAAGCTTTCTTT